The clone carrying this TCR beta chain has ten or more counts. Its antigen is as yet unknown. The read ends 3 residues shy of where the CDR3 ends; the end is completed using the germline J gene. Both groups were predominantly of Caucasian heritage. The CDR3 loop spans 14 amino acids. Trimming left V 7 bases short and J 4 bases short, with 16 bases between. Germline CDR1 MDHEN, CDR2 SYDVKM. Equal genomic DNA amounts from CVID and control samples were sequenced. Using immunoSEQ multiplex PCR, the repertoire was profiled, and TCRdb retains in-frame clones only, with some absent. The sample presents about 64,000 clones, none singletons. This entry is derived from a study of T cell clonality in common variable immunodeficiency. Whole-study results and caveats: Compared with healthy controls, CVID subjects showed increased TCRbeta clonality, mostly in about a third.

This clonotype originated in a person aged 18 to 70 in good health. Sequencing was carried out using peripheral blood mononuclear cells. The V gene is TRBV28, the J gene TRBJ2-5; possible D gene TRBD1, 5 bases. CDR3 DNA, as far as it was read: TGTGCCAGCACCCCCCGGGCAGGGCCAGAGACC. Its translation is CASTPRAGPET. The whole CDR3 is CASTPRAGPETQYF.